Listed below are T cell receptor beta chains from one sample, sequenced in a study of PD-L1 blockade in urothelial cancer. The repertoire was sequenced with immunoSEQ multiplex PCR; TCRdb's copy has only in-frame clones and lacks some. The sample records roughly 47,000 clones, roughly 78% being singletons. This sample comprised PBMCs, obtained around atezolizumab (anti-PD-L1) treatment. These receptors all stem from a man in his 70s with urothelial cancer. CDR3s include the opening cysteine and the closing phenylalanine or tryptophan.

length	J	V	CDR3
16	TRBJ1-1	TRBV6-5	CASSYSVGGSNTEAFF
15	TRBJ2-3	TRBV10-3	CAITASGTGTDTQYF
13	TRBJ1-1	TRBV18	CASSPENRPGAFF
17	TRBJ2-5	TRBV29-1	CSILSGTSGRHQETQYF
16	TRBJ2-3	TRBV4-1	CASSQGGGGLAGAQYF
15	TRBJ2-7	TRBV18	CASSPPGQGTYEQYF
13	TRBJ1-1	TRBV5-1	CASSLSKNTEAFF
16	TRBJ1-1	TRBV5-6	CASSYTRANMNTEAFF
13	TRBJ2-5	TRBV11-3	CASSIGQQETQYF
17	TRBJ2-5	TRBV29-1	CSFDWLAGGPRVETQYF
15	TRBJ2-4	TRBV19	CASRLAGGSKNIQYF
19	TRBJ2-1	TRBV19	CASSIRTGGTSGRADEQFF
15	TRBJ2-5	TRBV30	CAWSRDGLAGETQYF
20	TRBJ2-1	TRBV7-8	CASSFASVSSIAGGVNEQFF
15	TRBJ1-5	TRBV28	CASSPGQGIHQPQHF
14	TRBJ2-1	TRBV19	CASSGTRIFNEQFF
15	TRBJ1-1	TRBV28	CASSSLRVGNTEAFF
16	TRBJ2-1	TRBV27	CASSPHRGRDYNEQFF
15	TRBJ1-4	TRBV2	CASRQTSGSEEKLFF
16	TRBJ2-7	TRBV28	CASSRGQGAPPYEQYF
15	TRBJ2-5	TRBV28	CASSAFTEGEETQYF
16	TRBJ1-3	TRBV2	CASREAQGSSGNTIYF
17	TRBJ2-1	TRBV19	CASRGGGQGRSRNEQFF
15	TRBJ2-7	TRBV28	CASSPIGQGGYEQYF
12	TRBJ2-7	TRBV30	CAFRDSSYEQYF
14	TRBJ1-4	TRBV28	CASVNGGRDEKLFF
13	TRBJ1-4	TRBV28	CASSFQGWEKLFF
13	TRBJ1-2	TRBV28	CASSLGGSYGYTF
16	TRBJ2-3	TRBV18	CASSRQNPTSTDTQYF
14	TRBJ2-3	TRBV7-3	CASSLDSSTDTQYF
16	TRBJ1-2	TRBV27	CASRDLSDRSAYGYTF
13	TRBJ1-2	TRBV27	CASSSAREDGYTF
16	TRBJ2-2	TRBV5-1	CASSTGTGGPTGELFF
16	TRBJ2-7	TRBV5-1	CASSNRWEGRLGEQYF
19	TRBJ2-2	TRBV5-8	CASSLAAGLAGGSTGELFF
14	TRBJ2-3	TRBV18	CASSPGTESDTQYF
13	TRBJ2-7	TRBV6-6	CASSSGTTYEQYF
14	TRBJ1-1	TRBV10-3	CAISGGGPNTEAFF
13	TRBJ2-7	TRBV29-1	CSVRDRIAYEQYF
15	TRBJ2-6	TRBV19	CASTDRASGANVLTF